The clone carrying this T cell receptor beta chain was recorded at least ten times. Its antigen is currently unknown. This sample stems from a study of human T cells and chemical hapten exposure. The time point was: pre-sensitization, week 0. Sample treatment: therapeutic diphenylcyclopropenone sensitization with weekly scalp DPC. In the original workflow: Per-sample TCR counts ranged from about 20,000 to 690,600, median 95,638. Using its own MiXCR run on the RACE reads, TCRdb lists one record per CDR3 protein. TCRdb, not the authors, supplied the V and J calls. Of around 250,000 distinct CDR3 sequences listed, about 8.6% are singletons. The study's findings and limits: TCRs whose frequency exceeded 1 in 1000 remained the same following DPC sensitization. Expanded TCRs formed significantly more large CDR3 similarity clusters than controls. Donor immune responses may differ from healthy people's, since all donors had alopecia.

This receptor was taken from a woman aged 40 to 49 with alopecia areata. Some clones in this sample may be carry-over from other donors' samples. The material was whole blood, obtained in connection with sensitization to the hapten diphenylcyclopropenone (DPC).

In nucleotides, the CDR3 is TGTGCCAGCAGGCTCGGCAGGGGAGGAAACACCATATATTTT. Amino acids: CASRLGRGGNTIYF. The chain joins TRBV12-3 or TRBV12-4 to TRBJ1-3; D possibly corresponds to TRBD1 (6 bases). The ends were cut back, 6 bases at V and 4 bases at J, with 13 bases in the middle. The CDR3 runs 14 residues.